The text below deals with one T cell receptor (beta chain). Its target is unknown. The data belong to a study of shared clonotypes between healthy human individuals. V lost 1 base and J 8 bases, leaving 17 bases between the germline ends. Looked up from germline, CDR1 is SGHDN and CDR2 is FVKESK. This CDR3 is 15 amino acids long. Study results and caveats: Larger estimated richness was generally seen in naive subsets than in memory subsets. Clonotype sharing levels among donors were expected to vary with sequencing depth. Clonotypes that were shared across a handful of donors made up around 5% of naive CD4 clonotypes.

CD45RA-negative memory and CD45RA+ naive subsets were split from the CD4+ cells. Method: immunoSEQ multiplex PCR; TCRdb's copy keeps in-frame clones and lacks some. The sample has about 2.5 million clones, around 90% seen once. Sequences were obtained from naive CD4+ T cells from PBMCs. The subset was: CD45RA+ positively selected. The chain uses TRBV14 and TRBJ1-2; a possible D gene is TRBD1 (5 bases). The sequence came from a young man in good health. Some clones in this sample may be carry-over from other donors' samples. The CDR3 spells CASSQGAPGRRGYTF. Here the CDR3 DNA reads TGTGCCAGCAGCCAAGGGGCACCGGGACGCAGAGGCTACACCTTC.